One T cell receptor (beta chain) is described in this entry. V dropped 7 bases and J dropped 4 bases, with 19 bases sitting between them. This CDR3 has 15 residues. CDR1 is LNHDA and CDR2 is SQIVND in the germline V gene (reference sequence). The sample belongs to a study of blood T cell repertoires in COVID-19. Study-wide background: T cells, B-cell-depleted T cells, or PBMCs supplied cDNA or gDNA.

The repertoire was sequenced with immunoSEQ multiplex PCR; TCRdb's copy has only in-frame clones and lacks some. Counted here are about 250,000 clones, about 85% occurring once; the ten biggest clones make up about 8%. The clonotype was recovered from a woman older than 75 with acute or convalescent COVID-19. The V gene is TRBV19, the J gene TRBJ1-2, with D possibly being TRBD1 (6 bases). Sequenced input: peripheral blood. CDR3: CASNPGQIGGYGYTF. Written as DNA, the CDR3 is TGTGCCAGTAACCCAGGACAGATAGGGGGCTATGGCTACACCTTC.